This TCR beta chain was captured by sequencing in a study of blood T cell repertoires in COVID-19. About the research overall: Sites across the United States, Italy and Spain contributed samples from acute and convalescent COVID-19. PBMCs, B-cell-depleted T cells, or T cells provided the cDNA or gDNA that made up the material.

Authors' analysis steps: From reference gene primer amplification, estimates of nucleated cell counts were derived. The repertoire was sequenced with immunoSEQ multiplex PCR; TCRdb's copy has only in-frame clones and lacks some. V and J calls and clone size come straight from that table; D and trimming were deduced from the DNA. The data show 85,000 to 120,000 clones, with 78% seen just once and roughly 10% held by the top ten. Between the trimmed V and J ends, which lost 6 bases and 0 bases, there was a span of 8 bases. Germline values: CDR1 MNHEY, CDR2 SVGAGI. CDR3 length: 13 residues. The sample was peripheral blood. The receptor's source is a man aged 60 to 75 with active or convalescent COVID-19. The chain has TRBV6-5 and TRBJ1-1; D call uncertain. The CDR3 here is CASRLTLNTEAFF. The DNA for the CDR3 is TGTGCCAGCAGGCTAACCCTGAACACTGAAGCTTTCTTT.